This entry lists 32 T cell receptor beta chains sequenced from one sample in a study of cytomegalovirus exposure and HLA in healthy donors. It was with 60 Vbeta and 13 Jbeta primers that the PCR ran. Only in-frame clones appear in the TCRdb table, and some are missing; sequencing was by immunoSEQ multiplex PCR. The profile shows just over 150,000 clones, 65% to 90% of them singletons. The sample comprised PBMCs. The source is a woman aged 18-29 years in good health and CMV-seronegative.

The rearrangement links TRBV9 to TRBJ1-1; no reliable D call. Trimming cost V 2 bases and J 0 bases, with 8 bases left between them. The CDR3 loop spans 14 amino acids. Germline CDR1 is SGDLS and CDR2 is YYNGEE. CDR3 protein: CASSVDFMNTEAFF. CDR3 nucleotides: TGTGCCAGCAGCGTTGACTTCATGAACACTGAAGCTTTCTTT. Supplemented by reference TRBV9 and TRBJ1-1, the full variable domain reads DSGVTQTPKHLITATGQRVTLRCSPRSGDLSVYWYQQSLDQGLQFLIQYYNGEERAKGNILERFSAQQFPDLHSELNLSSLELGDSALYFCASSVDFMNTEAFFGQGTRLTVV.

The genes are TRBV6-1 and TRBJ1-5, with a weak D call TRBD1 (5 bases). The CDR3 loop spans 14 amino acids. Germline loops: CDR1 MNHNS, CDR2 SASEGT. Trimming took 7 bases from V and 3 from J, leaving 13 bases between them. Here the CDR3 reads CASNPTGSNQPQHF. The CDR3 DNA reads TGTGCCAGCAATCCAACAGGTTCCAATCAGCCCCAGCATTTT.

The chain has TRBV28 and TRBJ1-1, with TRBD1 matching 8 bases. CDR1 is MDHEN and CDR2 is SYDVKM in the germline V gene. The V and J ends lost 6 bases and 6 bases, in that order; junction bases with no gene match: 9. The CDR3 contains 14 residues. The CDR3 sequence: CASRSSDRGAEAFF. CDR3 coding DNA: TGTGCCAGCAGGTCAAGCGACAGGGGCGCTGAAGCTTTCTTT.

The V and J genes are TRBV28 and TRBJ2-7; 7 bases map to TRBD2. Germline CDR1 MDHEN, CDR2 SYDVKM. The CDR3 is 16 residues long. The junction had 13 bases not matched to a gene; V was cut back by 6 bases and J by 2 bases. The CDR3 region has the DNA TGTGCCAGCAGCTCCCCCAGGAGGGAGGGGCCCTACGAGCAGTACTTC. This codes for CASSSPRREGPYEQYF.

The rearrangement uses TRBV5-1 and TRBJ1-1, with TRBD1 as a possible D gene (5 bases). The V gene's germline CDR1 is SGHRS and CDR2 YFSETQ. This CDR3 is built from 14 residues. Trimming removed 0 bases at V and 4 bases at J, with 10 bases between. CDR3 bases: TGCGCCAGCAGCTTGGGGGGAGGGGTCACTGAAGCTTTCTTT. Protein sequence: CASSLGGGVTEAFF.

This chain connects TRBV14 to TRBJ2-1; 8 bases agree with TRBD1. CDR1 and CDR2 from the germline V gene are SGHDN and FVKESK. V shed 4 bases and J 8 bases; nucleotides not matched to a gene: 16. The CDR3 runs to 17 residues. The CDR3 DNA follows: TGTGCCAGCAGCCCACCCGGCAGGGGGCTGGGGATCGATGAGCAGTTCTTC. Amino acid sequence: CASSPPGRGLGIDEQFF.

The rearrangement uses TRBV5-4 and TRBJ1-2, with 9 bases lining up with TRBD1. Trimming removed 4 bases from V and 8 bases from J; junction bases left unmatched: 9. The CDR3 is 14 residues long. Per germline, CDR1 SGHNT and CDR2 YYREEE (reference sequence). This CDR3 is CASSGDRVFGGYTF. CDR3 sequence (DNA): TGTGCCAGCAGCGGGGACAGGGTGTTTGGAGGCTACACCTTC.

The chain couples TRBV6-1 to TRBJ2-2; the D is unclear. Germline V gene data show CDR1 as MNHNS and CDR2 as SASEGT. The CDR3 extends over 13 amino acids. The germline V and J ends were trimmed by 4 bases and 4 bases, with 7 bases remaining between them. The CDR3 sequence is CASSVTTTGELFF. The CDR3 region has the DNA TGTGCCAGCAGTGTCACAACCACCGGGGAGCTGTTTTTT.

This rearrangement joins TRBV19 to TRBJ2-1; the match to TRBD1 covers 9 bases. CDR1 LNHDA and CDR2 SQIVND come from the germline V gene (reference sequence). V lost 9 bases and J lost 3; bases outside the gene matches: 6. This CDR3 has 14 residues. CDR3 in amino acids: CASSTGGDYNEQFF. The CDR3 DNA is TGTGCCAGCTCCACAGGGGGCGACTACAATGAGCAGTTCTTC.

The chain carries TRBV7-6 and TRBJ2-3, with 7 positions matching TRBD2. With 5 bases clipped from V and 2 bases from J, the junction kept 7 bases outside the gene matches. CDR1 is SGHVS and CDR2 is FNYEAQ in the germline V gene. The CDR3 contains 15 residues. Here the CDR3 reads CASSPPSGTTDTQYF. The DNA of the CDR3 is TGTGCCAGCAGCCCTCCTAGCGGAACCACAGATACGCAGTATTTT.

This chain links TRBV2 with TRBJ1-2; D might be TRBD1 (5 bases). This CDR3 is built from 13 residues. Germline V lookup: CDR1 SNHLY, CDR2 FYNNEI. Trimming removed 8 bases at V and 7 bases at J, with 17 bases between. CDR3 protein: CASGLRGVSGYTF. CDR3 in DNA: TGTGCCAGCGGTCTTCGGGGGGTTAGTGGCTACACCTTC.

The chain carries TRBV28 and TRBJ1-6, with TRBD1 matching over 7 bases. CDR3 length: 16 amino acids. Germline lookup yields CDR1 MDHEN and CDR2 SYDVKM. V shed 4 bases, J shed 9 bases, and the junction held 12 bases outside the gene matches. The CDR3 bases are TGTGCCAGCAGTTACCGAGCAAATGACAGGGCTTCACCCCTCCACTTT. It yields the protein CASSYRANDRASPLHF.

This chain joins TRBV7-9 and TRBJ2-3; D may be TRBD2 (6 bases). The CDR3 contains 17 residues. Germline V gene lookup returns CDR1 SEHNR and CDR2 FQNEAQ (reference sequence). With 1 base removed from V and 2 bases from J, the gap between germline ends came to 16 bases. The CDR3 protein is CASSLGAAGLYTDTQYF. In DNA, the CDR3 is TGTGCCAGCAGCTTAGGGGCGGCGGGACTCTACACAGATACGCAGTATTTT.

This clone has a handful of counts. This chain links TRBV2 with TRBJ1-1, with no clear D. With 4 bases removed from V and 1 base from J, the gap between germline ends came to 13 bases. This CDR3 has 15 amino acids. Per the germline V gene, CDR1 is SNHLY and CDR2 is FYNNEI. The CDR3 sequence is CASSALRVGNTEAFF. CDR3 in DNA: TGTGCCAGCAGTGCCTTACGAGTTGGGAACACTGAAGCTTTCTTT.

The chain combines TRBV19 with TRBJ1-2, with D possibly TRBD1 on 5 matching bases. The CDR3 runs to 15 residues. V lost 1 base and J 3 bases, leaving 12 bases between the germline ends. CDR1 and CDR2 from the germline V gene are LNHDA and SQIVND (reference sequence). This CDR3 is CASSIVSGSDYGYTF. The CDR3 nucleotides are TGTGCCAGTAGTATAGTATCAGGGTCGGACTATGGCTACACCTTC.

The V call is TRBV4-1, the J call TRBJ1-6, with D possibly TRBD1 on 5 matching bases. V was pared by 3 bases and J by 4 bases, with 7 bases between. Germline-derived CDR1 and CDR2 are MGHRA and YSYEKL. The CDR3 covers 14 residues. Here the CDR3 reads CASSQGHYNSPLHF. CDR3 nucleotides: TGCGCCAGCAGCCAGGGGCATTATAATTCACCCCTCCACTTT.

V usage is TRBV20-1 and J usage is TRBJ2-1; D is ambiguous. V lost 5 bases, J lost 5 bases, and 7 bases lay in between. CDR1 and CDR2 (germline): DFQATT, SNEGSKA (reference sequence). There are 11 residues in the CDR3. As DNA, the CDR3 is TGCAGTGCTTCGCACAACAATGAGCAGTTCTTC. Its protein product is CSASHNNEQFF.

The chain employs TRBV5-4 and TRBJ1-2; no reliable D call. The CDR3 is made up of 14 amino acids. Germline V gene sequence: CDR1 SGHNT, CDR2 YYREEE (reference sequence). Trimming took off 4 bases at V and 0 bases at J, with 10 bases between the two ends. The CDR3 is CASSPTGSNYGYTF. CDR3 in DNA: TGTGCCAGCAGCCCTACGGGGTCTAACTATGGCTACACCTTC.

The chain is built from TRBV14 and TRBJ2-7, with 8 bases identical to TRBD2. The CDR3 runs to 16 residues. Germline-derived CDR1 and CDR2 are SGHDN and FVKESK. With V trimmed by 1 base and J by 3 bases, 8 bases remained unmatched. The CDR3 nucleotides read TGTGCCAGCAGCCAAGGCCTCAGACGGGAGGGCTACGAGCAGTACTTC. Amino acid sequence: CASSQGLRREGYEQYF.

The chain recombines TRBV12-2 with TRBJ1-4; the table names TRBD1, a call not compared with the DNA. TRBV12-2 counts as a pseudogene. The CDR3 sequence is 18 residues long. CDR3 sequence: CASRLEELLGTGLEKLFF. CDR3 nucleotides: TGTGCAAGTCGCTTAGAAGAGTTACTCGGGACAGGGTTGGAAAAACTGTTTTTT.

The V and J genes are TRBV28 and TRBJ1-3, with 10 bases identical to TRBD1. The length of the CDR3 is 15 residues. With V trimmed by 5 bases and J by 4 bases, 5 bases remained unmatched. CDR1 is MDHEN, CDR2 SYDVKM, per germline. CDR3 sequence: CASSPLTGGGNTIYF. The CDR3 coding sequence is TGTGCCAGCAGTCCCCTGACAGGGGGCGGAAACACCATATATTTT.

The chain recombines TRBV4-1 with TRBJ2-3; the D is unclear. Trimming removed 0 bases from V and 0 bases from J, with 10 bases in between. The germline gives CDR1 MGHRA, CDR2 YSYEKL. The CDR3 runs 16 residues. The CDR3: CASSQDSLRSTDTQYF. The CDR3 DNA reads TGCGCCAGCAGCCAAGATAGTTTGAGGAGCACAGATACGCAGTATTTT.

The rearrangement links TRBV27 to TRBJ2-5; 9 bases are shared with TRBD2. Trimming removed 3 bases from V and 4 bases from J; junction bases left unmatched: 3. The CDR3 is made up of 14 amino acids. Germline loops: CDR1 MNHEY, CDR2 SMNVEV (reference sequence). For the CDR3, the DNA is TGTGCCAGCAGTTTCCAAGCGGGGGGAGAGACCCAGTACTTC. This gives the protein CASSFQAGGETQYF.

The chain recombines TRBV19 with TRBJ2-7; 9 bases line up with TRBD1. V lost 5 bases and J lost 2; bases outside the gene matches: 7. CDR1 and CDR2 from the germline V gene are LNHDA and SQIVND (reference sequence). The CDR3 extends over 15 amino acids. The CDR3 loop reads CASSPRTGEAYEQYF. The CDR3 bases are TGTGCCAGTAGTCCCAGGACAGGGGAGGCCTACGAGCAGTACTTC.

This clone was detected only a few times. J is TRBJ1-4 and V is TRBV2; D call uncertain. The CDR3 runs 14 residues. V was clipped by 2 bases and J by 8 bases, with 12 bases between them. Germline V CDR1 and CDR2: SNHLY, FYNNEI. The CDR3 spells CASSEWNAEEKLFF. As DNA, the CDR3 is TGTGCCAGCAGTGAATGGAATGCGGAGGAAAAACTGTTTTTT.

The CDR3 loop reads CASSGTATNEKLFF. Written as DNA, the CDR3 is TGTGCCAGTAGCGGGACAGCTACTAATGAAAAACTGTTTTTT. This rearrangement joins TRBV19 to TRBJ1-4; 7 nucleotides match TRBD1. With 6 bases clipped from V and 2 bases from J, the junction kept 3 bases outside the gene matches. The germline V gene encodes CDR1 LNHDA and CDR2 SQIVND (reference sequence). The CDR3 is 14 residues long.

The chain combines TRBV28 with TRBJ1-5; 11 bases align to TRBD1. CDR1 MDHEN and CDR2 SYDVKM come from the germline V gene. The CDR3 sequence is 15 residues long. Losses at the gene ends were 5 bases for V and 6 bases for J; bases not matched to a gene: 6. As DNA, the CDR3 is TGTGCCAGCAGTGCAGGACAGGGGGCAGGTCAGCCCCAGCATTTT. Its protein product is CASSAGQGAGQPQHF.

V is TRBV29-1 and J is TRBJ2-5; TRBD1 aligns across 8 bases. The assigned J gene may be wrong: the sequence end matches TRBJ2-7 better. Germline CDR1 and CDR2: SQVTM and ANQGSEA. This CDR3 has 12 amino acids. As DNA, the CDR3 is TGCAGCGTTGGGACAGGGCCCCACGAGCAGTACTTC. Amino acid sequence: CSVGTGPHEQYF.

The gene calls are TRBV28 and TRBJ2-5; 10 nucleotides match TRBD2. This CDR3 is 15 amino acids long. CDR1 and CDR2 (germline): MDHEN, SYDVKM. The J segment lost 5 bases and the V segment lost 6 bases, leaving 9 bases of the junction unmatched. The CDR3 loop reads CASSSIAGGGETQYF. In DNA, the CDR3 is TGTGCCAGCAGCTCTATAGCGGGAGGAGGGGAGACCCAGTACTTC.

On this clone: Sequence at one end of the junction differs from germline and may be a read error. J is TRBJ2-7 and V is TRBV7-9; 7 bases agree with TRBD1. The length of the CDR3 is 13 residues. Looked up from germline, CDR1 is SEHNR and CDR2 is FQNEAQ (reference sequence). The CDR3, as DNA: TGTTCCAGCCGACCGGGACAGAGCTACGAGCAGTACTTC. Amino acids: CSSRPGQSYEQYF.

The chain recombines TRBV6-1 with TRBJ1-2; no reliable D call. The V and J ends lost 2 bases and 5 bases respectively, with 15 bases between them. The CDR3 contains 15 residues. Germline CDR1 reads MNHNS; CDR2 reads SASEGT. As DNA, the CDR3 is TGTGCCAGCAGTGAATTGGGCCTGGATTTTTATGGCTACACCTTC. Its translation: CASSELGLDFYGYTF.

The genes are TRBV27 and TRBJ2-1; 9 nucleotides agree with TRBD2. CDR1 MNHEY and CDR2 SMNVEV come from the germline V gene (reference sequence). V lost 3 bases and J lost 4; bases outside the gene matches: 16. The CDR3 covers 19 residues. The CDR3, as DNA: TGTGCCAGCAGTTTCCGGGCGGGAGGGATCCCGAGCTCTTACAATGAGCAGTTCTTC. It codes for CASSFRAGGIPSSYNEQFF.